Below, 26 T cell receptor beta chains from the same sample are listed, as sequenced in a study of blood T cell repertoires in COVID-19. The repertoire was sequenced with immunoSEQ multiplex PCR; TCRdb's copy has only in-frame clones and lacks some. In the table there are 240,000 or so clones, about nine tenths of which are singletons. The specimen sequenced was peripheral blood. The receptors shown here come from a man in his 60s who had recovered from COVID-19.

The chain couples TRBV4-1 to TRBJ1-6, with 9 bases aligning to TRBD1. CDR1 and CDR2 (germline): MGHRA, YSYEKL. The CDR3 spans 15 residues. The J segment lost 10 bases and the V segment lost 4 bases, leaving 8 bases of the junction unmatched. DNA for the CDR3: TGCGCCAGCAGCCCCCGGGACAGGGATGGGTCACCCCTCCACTTT. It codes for CASSPRDRDGSPLHF.

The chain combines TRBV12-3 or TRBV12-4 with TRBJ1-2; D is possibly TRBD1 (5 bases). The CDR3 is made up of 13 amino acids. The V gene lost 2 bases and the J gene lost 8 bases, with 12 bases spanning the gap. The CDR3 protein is CASSLRGGMGYTF. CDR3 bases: TGTGCCAGCAGTTTAAGGGGAGGAATGGGCTACACCTTC.

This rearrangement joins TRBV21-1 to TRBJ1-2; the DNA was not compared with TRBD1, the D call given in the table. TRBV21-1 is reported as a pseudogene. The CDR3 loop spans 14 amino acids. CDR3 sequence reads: CASSKRGRGLGYTF. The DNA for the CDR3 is TGTGCCAGCAGCAAACGTGGCAGGGGCTTGGGCTACACCTTC.

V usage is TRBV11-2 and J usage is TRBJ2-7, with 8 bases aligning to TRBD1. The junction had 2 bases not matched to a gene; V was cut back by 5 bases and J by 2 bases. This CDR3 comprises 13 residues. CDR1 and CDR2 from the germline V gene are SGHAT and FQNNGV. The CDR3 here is CASSPGGTYEQYF. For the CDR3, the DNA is TGTGCCAGCAGCCCAGGGGGCACCTACGAGCAGTACTTC.

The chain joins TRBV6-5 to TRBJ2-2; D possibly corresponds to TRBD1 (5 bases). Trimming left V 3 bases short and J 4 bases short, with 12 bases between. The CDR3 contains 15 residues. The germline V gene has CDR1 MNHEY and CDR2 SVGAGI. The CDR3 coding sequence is TGTGCCAGCAGTTATGCAGGGATTGGCACCGGGGAGCTGTTTTTT. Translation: CASSYAGIGTGELFF.

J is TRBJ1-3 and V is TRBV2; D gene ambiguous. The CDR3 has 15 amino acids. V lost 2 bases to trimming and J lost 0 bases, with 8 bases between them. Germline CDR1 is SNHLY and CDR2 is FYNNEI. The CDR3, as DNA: TGTGCCAGCAGTGAATCGCGAATCTCTGGAAACACCATATATTTT. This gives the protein CASSESRISGNTIYF.

The CDR3 nucleotides are TGTGCCAGCTCTCGAGACGGGATGAATGAGCAGTTCTTC. This codes for CASSRDGMNEQFF. The V gene is TRBV18, the J gene TRBJ2-1; possible D gene TRBD2, 5 bases. The CDR3 has 13 amino acids. Germline assignment: CDR1 KGHSH and CDR2 LQKENI. The germline V and J ends were trimmed by 6 bases and 7 bases, with 13 bases remaining between them.

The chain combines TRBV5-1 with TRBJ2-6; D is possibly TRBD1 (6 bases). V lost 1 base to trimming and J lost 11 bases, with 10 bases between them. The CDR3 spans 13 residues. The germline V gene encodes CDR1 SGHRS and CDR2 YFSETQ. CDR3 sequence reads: CASSLQGMDVLTF. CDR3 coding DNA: TGCGCCAGCAGCTTGCAGGGGATGGACGTCCTGACTTTC.

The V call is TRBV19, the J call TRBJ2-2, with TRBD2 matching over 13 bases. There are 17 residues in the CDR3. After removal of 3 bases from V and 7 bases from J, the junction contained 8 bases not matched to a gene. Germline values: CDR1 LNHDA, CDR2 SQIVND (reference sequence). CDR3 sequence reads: CASSMTSGGSPGGELFF. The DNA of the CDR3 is TGTGCCAGTAGTATGACTAGCGGGGGGTCTCCGGGCGGGGAGCTGTTTTTT.

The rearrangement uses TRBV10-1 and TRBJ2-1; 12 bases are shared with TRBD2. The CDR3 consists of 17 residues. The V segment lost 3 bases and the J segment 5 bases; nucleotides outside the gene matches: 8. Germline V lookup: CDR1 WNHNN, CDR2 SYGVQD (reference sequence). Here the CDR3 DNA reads TGCGCCAGCAGTGAATACGCTAGCGGGGGGGCGCACAATGAGCAGTTCTTC. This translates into CASSEYASGGAHNEQFF.

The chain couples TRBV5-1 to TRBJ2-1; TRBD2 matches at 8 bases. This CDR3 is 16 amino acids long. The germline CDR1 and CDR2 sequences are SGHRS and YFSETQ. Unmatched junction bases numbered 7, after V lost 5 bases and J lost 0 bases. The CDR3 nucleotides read TGCGCCAGCAGTCTCGAGCGGGGGAGCTCCTACAATGAGCAGTTCTTC. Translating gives CASSLERGSSYNEQFF.

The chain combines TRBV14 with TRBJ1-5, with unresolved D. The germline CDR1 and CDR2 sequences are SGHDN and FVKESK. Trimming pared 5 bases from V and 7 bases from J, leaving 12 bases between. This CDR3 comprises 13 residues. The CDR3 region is CASSAWEGQPQHF. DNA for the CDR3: TGTGCCAGCAGCGCGTGGGAGGGACAGCCCCAGCATTTT.

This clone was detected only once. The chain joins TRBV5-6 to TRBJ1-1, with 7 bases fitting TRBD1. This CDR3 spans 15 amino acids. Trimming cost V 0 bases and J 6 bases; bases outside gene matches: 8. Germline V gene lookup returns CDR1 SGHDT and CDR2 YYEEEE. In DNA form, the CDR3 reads TGTGCCAGCAGCTTGGGAGACAGGGTGATGGCTGAAGCTTTCTTT. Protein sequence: CASSLGDRVMAEAFF.

CDR3 coding DNA: TGTGCCAGCACCGAAGGCGGGACAGACAATCAGCCCCAGCATTTT. This gives the protein CASTEGGTDNQPQHF. The chain joins TRBV28 to TRBJ1-5; 7 bases align to TRBD1. Germline V CDR1 and CDR2: MDHEN, SYDVKM. The V segment lost 7 bases and the J segment 3 bases; nucleotides outside the gene matches: 9. The CDR3 runs to 15 residues.

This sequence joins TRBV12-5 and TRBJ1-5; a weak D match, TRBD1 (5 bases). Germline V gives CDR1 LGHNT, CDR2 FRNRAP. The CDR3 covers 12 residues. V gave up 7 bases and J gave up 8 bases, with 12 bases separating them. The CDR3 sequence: CASARGGEPQHF. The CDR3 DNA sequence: TGTGCTAGTGCCCGGGGGGGTGAGCCCCAGCATTTT.

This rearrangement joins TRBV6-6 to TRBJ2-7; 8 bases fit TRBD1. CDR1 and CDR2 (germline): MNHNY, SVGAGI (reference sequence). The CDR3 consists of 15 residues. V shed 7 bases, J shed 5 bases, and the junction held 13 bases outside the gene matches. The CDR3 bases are TGTGCCAGCACACCCCGGACAGGGAATGTCCACGAGCAGTACTTC. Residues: CASTPRTGNVHEQYF.

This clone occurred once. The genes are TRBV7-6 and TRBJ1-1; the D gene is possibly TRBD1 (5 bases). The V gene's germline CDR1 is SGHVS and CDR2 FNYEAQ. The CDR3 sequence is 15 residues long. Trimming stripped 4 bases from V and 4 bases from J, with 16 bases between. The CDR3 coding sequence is TGTGCCAGCAGCTCGGAATCGGGGGGGATCACTGAAGCTTTCTTT. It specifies CASSSESGGITEAFF.

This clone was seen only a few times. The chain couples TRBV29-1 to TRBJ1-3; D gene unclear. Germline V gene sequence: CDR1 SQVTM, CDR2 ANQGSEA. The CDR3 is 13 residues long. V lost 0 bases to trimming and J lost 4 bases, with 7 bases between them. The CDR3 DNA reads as TGCAGCGTTGAAGATACTTTGGGAAACACCATATATTTT. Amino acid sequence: CSVEDTLGNTIYF.

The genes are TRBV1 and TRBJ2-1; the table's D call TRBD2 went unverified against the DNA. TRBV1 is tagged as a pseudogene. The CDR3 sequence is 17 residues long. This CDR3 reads CTSSQALRGGPYNEQFF. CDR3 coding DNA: TGCACCAGCAGCCAAGCCCTGCGGGGGGGGCCCTACAATGAGCAGTTCTTC.

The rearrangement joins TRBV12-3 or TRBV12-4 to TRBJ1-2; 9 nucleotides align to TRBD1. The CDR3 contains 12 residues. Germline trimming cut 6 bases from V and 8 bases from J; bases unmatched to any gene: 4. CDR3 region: CASRQGAGGYTF. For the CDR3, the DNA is TGTGCCAGCAGACAGGGGGCAGGCGGCTACACCTTC.

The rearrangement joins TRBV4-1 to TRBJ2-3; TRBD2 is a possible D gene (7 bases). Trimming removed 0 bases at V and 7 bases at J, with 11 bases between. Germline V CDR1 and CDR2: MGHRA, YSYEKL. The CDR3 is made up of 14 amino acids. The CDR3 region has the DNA TGCGCCAGCAGCCAAGAGGGAGGGGGACATACGCAGTATTTT. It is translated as CASSQEGGGHTQYF.

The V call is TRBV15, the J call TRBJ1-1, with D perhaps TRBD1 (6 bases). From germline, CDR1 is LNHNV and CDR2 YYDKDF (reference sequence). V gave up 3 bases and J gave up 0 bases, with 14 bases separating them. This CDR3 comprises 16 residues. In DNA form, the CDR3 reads TGTGCCACCAGCAGGAACAGGGCGGGCATGAACACTGAAGCTTTCTTT. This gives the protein CATSRNRAGMNTEAFF.

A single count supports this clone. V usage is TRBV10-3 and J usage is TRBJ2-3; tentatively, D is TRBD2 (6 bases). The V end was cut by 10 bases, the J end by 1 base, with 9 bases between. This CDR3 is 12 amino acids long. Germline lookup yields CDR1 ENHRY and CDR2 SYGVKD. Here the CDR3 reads CATGGGTDTQYF. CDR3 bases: TGTGCCACCGGAGGGGGCACAGATACGCAGTATTTT.

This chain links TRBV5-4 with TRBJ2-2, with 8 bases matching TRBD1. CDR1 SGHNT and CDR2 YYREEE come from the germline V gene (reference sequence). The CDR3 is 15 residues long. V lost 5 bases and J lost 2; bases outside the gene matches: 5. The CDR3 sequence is CASSSTGVNTGELFF. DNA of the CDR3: TGTGCCAGCAGTTCGACAGGGGTTAACACCGGGGAGCTGTTTTTT.

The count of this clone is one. CDR3 region: CASSQDTGSNQPQHF. The CDR3 coding sequence is TGTGCCAGCAGCCAAGACACAGGTAGTAATCAGCCCCAGCATTTT. The chain carries TRBV4-2 and TRBJ1-5; D is perhaps TRBD1 (5 bases). The CDR3 sequence is 15 residues long. Germline V gene data show CDR1 as LGHNA and CDR2 as YNFKEQ. Trimming removed 0 bases at V and 4 bases at J, with 10 bases between.

The CDR3 sequence: CASSQNSLAGGRYEQYF. CDR3 nucleotides: TGTGCCAGCAGCCAAAATTCACTAGCGGGGGGCCGATACGAGCAGTACTTC. The chain is built from TRBV4-2 and TRBJ2-7; 12 bases align to TRBD2. V shed 2 bases, J shed 4 bases, and the junction held 9 bases outside the gene matches. Germline V lookup: CDR1 LGHNA, CDR2 YNFKEQ. This CDR3 contains 17 residues.